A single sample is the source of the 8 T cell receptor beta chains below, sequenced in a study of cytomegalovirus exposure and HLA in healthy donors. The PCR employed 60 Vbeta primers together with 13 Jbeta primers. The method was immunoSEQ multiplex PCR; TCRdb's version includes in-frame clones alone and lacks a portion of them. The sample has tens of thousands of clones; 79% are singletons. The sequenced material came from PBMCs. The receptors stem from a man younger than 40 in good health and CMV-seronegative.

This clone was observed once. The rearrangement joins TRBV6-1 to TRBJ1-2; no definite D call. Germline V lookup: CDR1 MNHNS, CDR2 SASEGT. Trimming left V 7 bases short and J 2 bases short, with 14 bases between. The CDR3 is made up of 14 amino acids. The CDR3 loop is CASTPVGRNYGYTF. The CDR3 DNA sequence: TGTGCCAGCACCCCCGTTGGGAGGAACTATGGCTACACCTTC.

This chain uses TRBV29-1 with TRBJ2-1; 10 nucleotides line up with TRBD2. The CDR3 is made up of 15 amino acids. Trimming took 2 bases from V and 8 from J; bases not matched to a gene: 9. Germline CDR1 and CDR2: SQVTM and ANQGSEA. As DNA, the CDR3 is TGCAGCGTTGAATGGGAGCGGGGGGGTTGGGATGAGCAGTTCTTC. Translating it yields CSVEWERGGWDEQFF.

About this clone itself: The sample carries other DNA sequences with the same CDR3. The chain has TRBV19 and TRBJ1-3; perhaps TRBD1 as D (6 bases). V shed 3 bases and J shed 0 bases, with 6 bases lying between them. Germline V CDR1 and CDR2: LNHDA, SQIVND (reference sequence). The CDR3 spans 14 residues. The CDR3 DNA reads TGTGCCAGTAGTATCAGGGGCTCTGGAAACACCATATATTTT. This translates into CASSIRGSGNTIYF. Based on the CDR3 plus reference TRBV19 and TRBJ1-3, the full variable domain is DGGITQSPKYLFRKEGQNVTLSCEQNLNHDAMYWYRQDPGQGLRLIYYSQIVNDFQKGDIAEGYSVSREKKESFPLTVTSAQKNPTAFYLCASSIRGSGNTIYFGEGSWLTVV.

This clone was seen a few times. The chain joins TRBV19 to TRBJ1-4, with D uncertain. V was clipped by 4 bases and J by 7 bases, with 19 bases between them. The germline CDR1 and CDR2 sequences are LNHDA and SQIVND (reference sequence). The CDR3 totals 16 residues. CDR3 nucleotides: TGTGCCAGTAGTACATCCGGGAGGCTGATTAGTGAAAAACTGTTTTTT. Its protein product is CASSTSGRLISEKLFF.

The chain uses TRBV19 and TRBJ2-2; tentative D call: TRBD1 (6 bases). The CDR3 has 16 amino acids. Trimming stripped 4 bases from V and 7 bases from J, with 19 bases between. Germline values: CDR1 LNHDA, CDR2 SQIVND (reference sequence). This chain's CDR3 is CASSRRQAGRDGELFF. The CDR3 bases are TGTGCCAGTAGTAGGCGACAGGCGGGCAGGGACGGGGAGCTGTTTTTT.

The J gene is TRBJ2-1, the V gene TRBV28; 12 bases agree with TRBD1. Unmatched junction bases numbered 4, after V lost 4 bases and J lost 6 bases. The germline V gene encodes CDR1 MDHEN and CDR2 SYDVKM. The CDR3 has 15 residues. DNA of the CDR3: TGTGCCAGCAGTTCACGGGACAGGGGGCCCAATGAGCAGTTCTTC. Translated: CASSSRDRGPNEQFF.

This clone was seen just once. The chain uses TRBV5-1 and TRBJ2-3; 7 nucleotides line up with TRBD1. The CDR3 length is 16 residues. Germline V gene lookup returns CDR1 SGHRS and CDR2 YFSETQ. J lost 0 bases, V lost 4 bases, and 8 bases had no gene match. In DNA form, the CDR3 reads TGCGCCAGCAGCCCCTGGGACAGCCTTAGCACAGATACGCAGTATTTT. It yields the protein CASSPWDSLSTDTQYF.

The CDR3 DNA follows: TGTGCCAGCAGCAACAGGGCTGGAGCTAGCAATCAGCCCCAGCATTTT. Translated: CASSNRAGASNQPQHF. The chain is built from TRBV7-9 and TRBJ1-5; D is possibly TRBD1 (6 bases). V lost 5 bases to trimming and J lost 0 bases, with 14 bases between them. CDR3 length: 16 residues. The V gene's germline CDR1 is SEHNR and CDR2 FQNEAQ (reference sequence). Complete variable domain (other parts from reference TRBV7-9 and TRBJ1-5): DTGVSQNPRHKITKRGQNVTFRCDPISEHNRLYWYRQTLGQGPEFLTYFQNEAQLEKSRLLSDRFSAERPKGSFSTLEIQRTEQGDSAMYLCASSNRAGASNQPQHFGDGTRLSIL.